This TCR beta chain comes out of a study of human thymus T cells. Measured with immunoSEQ multiplex PCR; TCRdb has only the in-frame clones, and not every one. Among 78,000 or so clones listed, 90% to 97% were seen once. The V end lost 5 bases, the J end lost 1 base, and 20 bases lay between the germline ends. The CDR3 consists of 18 residues. Germline CDR1 and CDR2: SGHTA and FQGTGA. Thymic material originated from resections removed in the course of corrective heart surgery. Each of the donors was a healthy Finnish infant who was undergoing open corrective cardiac surgery for congenital heart defects. About this clone itself: The antigen remains undetermined.

Regarding the study as a whole: An apparent bias in V and J gene usage was seen in thymic and blood repertoires. Thymic repertoires of unrelated individuals were reported in related research to overlap highly.

Sequenced material: thymus tissue. This sequence was found in a boy in the first two years of life with a congenital heart defect but otherwise immunologically healthy. This chain joins TRBV7-3 and TRBJ2-2; D possibly corresponds to TRBD2 (5 bases). The CDR3 loop is CASSPDPGRGENTGELFF. In nucleotides, the CDR3 is TGTGCCAGCAGCCCCGATCCAGGCCGGGGAGAGAACACCGGGGAGCTGTTTTTT.